Below, 14 T cell receptor beta chains from the same sample are listed, as sequenced in a study of early T cells in non-severe SARS-CoV-2 infection. Using its own MiXCR run on the 5' RACE reads, TCRdb lists one record per CDR3 protein. The sample carries under 65,000 distinct CDR3 sequences, 13% recorded once. The sample in question was whole blood, obtained at baseline. All receptors derive from an adult who was a healthcare worker with PCR-confirmed SARS-CoV-2 infection or an uninfected control (not recorded which).

This clonotype was observed at least ten times. V gene TRBV4-2 combines with J gene TRBJ2-1, with D uncertain. Germline lookup yields CDR1 LGHNA and CDR2 YNFKEQ. This CDR3 has 17 residues. The V gene lost 3 bases and the J gene lost 0 bases, with 15 bases spanning the gap. This CDR3 is CASSQLSGPTSYNEQFF. The CDR3 coding sequence is TGTGCCAGCAGCCAGTTATCCGGGCCTACCTCCTACAATGAGCAGTTCTTC.

This clonotype was recorded many times. CDR3 sequence (DNA): TGTGCCAGCAGTGCCCGGGCGGCAACTAATGAAAAACTGTTTTTT. Translated: CASSARAATNEKLFF. The chain combines TRBV2 with TRBJ1-4; D is unresolved. Germline V gene data show CDR1 as SNHLY and CDR2 as FYNNEI. CDR3 length: 15 residues. V was shortened by 4 bases and J by 0 bases, with 9 bases between the two germline ends.

This chain connects TRBV7-2 to TRBJ2-1; D is uncertain. The CDR3 is made up of 15 amino acids. Germline V lookup: CDR1 SGHTA, CDR2 FQGNSA. V was shortened by 7 bases and J by 4 bases, with 17 bases between the two germline ends. The CDR3 region is CASTTDPLRYNEQFF. CDR3 nucleotide sequence: TGTGCCAGCACAACTGACCCCCTCCGGTACAATGAGCAGTTCTTC.

This clonotype occurred many times. The chain joins TRBV20-1 to TRBJ1-1; D not certain. CDR3 size: 15 residues. Germline lookup yields CDR1 DFQATT and CDR2 SNEGSKA (reference sequence). The V end lost 2 bases, the J end lost 4 bases, and 17 bases lay between the germline ends. The CDR3 protein is CSARPGLGVGTEAFF. CDR3 DNA: TGCAGTGCTAGACCCGGGCTCGGGGTAGGCACTGAAGCTTTCTTT.

The chain is built from TRBV7-2 and TRBJ2-7; 9 bases align to TRBD2. This CDR3 has 14 amino acids. Germline CDR1 reads SGHTA; CDR2 reads FQGNSA. V was pared by 5 bases and J by 4 bases, with 6 bases of the junction left unmatched. CDR3 DNA: TGTGCCAGCAGCCTCACTAGCGGGTATTACGAGCAGTACTTC. It specifies CASSLTSGYYEQYF. The full variable domain, in which reference TRBV7-2 and TRBJ2-7 provide the parts outside the CDR3, is GAGVSQSPSNKVTEKGKDVELRCDPISGHTALYWYRQSLGQGLEFLIYFQGNSAPDKSGLPSDRFSAERTGGSVSTLTIQRTQQEDSAVYLCASSLTSGYYEQYFGPGTRLTVT.

This clonotype was seen once. DNA for the CDR3: TGCGCCAGCAGCTTGGGGAACGCGCAAGAGACCCAGTACTTC. It codes for CASSLGNAQETQYF. V is TRBV5-1 and J is TRBJ2-5, with D uncertain. The CDR3 is made up of 14 amino acids. Trimming took off 0 bases at V and 2 bases at J, with 8 bases between the two ends. CDR1 is SGHRS, CDR2 YFSETQ, per germline.

This clonotype came up many times. The V gene is TRBV5-6, the J gene TRBJ2-5, with D possibly TRBD2 on 5 matching bases. Looked up from germline, CDR1 is SGHDT and CDR2 is YYEEEE. The ends were cut back, 0 bases at V and 3 bases at J, with 12 bases in the middle. The CDR3 contains 15 residues. As DNA, the CDR3 is TGTGCCAGCAGCTTGGACCTAGCCGGAAAAGAGACCCAGTACTTC. Protein product: CASSLDLAGKETQYF.

This chain joins TRBV6-1 and TRBJ1-4; D call uncertain. V was shortened by 3 bases and J by 4 bases, with 12 bases between the two germline ends. CDR3 length: 15 amino acids. Germline CDR1 MNHNS, CDR2 SASEGT. In DNA, the CDR3 is TGTGCCAGCAGTGATGTCGGACGGTTTAATGAAAAACTGTTTTTT. Its translation is CASSDVGRFNEKLFF.

In this sample, this clonotype turned up many times. This chain uses TRBV6-2 or TRBV6-3 with TRBJ1-5, with D unresolved. Germline-derived CDR1 and CDR2 are MNHEY and SVGEGT. V shed 0 bases and J shed 7 bases, with 13 bases lying between them. This CDR3 has 15 amino acids. CDR3 DNA: TGTGCCAGCAGTTACTCGATGAGGAAGGGACAGCCCCAGCATTTT. Translation gives CASSYSMRKGQPQHF.

This clonotype was detected ten times or more. The J gene is TRBJ2-3, the V gene TRBV3-2. TRBV3-2 is a listed pseudogene. The CDR3 is 9 amino acids. The CDR3 loop reads CATTDTQYF. DNA of the CDR3: TGTGCCACCACAGATACGCAGTATTTT.

This clonotype was observed a few times. The CDR3 sequence is CAISTEGQGSAGYTF. In DNA, the CDR3 is TGTGCCATCAGCACCGAGGGACAGGGGAGCGCTGGCTACACCTTC. This chain joins TRBV10-3 and TRBJ1-2, with 10 bases identical to TRBD1. Trimming cost V 6 bases and J 7 bases; bases outside gene matches: 11. The CDR3 spans 15 residues. CDR1 ENHRY and CDR2 SYGVKD come from the germline V gene.

This clonotype was observed many times. The V and J genes are TRBV27 and TRBJ2-7; perhaps TRBD2 as D (5 bases). The CDR3 length is 13 residues. Germline V gene data show CDR1 as MNHEY and CDR2 as SMNVEV (reference sequence). V gave up 3 bases and J gave up 11 bases, with 17 bases separating them. The CDR3, as DNA: TGTGCCAGCAGTTTGCAAAAACGTTCCGGGGAGTACTTC. It codes for CASSLQKRSGEYF.

V usage is TRBV7-9 and J usage is TRBJ1-4; TRBD1 matches 7 bases. Germline V lookup: CDR1 SEHNR, CDR2 FQNEAQ (reference sequence). Germline trimming cut 5 bases from V and 3 bases from J; bases unmatched to any gene: 6. This CDR3 has 15 residues. The CDR3 coding sequence is TGTGCCAGCAGCCCCAGGGGGAGAGCTAATGAAAAACTGTTTTTT. Protein: CASSPRGRANEKLFF.

V gene TRBV11-2 combines with J gene TRBJ2-5; D is unclear. The CDR3 length is 13 residues. The V end lost 5 bases, the J end lost 5 bases, and 12 bases lay between the germline ends. CDR1 SGHAT and CDR2 FQNNGV come from the germline V gene. DNA for the CDR3: TGTGCCAGCAGCCGCGACATGGGTGAGACCCAGTACTTC. Translated: CASSRDMGETQYF.